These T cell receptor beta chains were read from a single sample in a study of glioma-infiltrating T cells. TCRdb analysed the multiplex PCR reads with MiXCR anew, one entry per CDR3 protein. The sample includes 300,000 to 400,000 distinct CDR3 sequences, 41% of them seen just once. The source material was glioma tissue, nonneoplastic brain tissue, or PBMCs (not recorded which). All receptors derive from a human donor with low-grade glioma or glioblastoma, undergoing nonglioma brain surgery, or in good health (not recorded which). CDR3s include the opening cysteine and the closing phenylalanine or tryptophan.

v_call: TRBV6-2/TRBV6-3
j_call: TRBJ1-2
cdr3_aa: CASSSTGSYGYTF

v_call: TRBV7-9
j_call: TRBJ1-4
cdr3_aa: CASSQYNEKLFF

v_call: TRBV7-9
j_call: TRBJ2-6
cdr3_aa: CASPPYSGANVLTF

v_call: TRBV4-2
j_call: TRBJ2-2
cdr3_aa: CASSLQQGVDTGELFF

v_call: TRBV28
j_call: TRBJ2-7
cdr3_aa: CASSLYPGKYRFRSESREQYF

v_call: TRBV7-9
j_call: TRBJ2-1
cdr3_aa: CASSSAGWNEQFF

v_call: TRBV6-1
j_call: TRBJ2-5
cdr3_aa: CASSEALAGWETQYF

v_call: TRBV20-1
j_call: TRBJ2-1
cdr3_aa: CSASGPDDAYFDEQFF

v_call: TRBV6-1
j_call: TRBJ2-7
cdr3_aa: CASSLSWASGHSYEQYF

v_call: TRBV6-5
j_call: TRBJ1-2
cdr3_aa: CASNLRAADYDYTF

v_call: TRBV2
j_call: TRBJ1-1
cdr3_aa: CASSEDSEAFF

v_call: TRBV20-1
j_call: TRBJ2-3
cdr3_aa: CSAFSIKRLSTDTQYF

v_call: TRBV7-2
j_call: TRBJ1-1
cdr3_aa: CASSRGRWIGAFF

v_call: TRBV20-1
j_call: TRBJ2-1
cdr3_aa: CSAREGSGAYNEQFF

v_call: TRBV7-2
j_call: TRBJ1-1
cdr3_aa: CASSLELGRINTEAFF

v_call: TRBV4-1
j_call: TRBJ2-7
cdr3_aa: CASSQDVTASGLTYEQYF

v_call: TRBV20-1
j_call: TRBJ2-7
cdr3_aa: CSARTSGLSLYEQYF

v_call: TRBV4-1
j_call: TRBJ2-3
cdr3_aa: CARSQDRGMGTDTQYF

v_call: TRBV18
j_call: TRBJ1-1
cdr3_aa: CASSPRGGPSTEAFF

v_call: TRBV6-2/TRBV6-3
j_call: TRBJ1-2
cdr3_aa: CASSPEGVGYGYTF

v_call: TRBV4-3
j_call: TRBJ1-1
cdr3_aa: CASSLESRMNTEAFF

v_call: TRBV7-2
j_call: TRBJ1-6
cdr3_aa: CASSVGFRTGSPLHF

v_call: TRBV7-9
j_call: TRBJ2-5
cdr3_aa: CARNSIHRGEQETQYF

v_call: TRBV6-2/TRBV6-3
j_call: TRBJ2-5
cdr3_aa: CASLAGGTQYF

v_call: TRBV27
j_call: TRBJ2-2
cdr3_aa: CATGGDRDLTNTGELFF

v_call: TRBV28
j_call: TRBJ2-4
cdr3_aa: CASSPGGAGKNIQYF

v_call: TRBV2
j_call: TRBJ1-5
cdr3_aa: CASNDRWRNQPQHF

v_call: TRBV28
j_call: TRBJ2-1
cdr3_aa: CASSFRGQGMENEQFF

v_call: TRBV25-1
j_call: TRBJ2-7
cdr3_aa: CASSEGYGQYF

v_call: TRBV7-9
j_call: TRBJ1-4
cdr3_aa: CASSSQGAGEKLFF

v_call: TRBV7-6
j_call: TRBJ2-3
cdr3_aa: CASSLGQGGLGDTQYF

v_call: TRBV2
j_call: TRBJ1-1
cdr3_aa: CASRGPGPEAFF

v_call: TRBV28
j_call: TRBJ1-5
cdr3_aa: CASSLNLDRVGSQPQHF

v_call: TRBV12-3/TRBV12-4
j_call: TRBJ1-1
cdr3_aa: CASSSLGRAGDTEAFF

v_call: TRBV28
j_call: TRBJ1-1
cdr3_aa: CASRGYRVGTEAFF

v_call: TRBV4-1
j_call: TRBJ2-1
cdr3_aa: CASSRGWGGVSYNEQFF

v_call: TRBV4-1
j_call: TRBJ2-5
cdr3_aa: CASSQTSGRRGETQYF

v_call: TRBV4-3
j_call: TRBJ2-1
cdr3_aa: CASSQEGGGPVVNEQFF

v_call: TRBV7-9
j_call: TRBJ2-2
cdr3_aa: CASSHNRQDTGELFF

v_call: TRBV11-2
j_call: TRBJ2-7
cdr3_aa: CASSQGTGRNEQYF

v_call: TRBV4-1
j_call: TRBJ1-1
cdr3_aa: CASSQDDQVNTEAFF

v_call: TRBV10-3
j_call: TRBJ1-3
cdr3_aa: CASGSISGNTIYF

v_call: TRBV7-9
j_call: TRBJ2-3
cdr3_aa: CASSSGLFVATDTQYF